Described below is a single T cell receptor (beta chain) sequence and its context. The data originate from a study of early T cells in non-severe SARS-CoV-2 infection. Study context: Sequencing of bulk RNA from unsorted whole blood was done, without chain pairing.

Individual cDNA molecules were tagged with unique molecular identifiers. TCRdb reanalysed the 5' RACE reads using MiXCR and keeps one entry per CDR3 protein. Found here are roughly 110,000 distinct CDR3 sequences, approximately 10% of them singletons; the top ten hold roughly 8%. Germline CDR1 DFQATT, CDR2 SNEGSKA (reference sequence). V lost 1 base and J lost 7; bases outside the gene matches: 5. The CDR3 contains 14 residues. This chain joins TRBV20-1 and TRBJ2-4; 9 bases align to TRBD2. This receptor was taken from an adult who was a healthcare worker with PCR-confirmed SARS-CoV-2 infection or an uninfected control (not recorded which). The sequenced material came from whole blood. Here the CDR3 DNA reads TGCAGTGCTAGAGGGACTAGCGACGGGAACATTCAGTACTTC. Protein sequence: CSARGTSDGNIQYF.